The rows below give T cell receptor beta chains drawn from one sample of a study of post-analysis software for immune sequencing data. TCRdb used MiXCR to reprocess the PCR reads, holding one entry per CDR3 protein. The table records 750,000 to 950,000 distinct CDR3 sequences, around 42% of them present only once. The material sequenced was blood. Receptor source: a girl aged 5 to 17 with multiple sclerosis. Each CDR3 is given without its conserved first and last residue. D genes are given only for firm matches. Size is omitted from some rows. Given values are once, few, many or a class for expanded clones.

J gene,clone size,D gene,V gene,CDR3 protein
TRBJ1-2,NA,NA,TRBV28,ASSLFAGFGYT
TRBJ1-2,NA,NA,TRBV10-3,AIRHTTGESDGYT
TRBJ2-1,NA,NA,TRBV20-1,GPLGRGNEQF
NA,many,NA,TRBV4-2,ASSPPSGEQY
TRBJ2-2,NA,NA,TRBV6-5,ASTSFPGELF
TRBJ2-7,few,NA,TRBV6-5,ASGRTEWSEQY
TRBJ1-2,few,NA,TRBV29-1,SAGRGQIGGYT
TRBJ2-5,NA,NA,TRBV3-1,ASSRRVAQETQY
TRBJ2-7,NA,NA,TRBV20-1,SARAGRSYEQY
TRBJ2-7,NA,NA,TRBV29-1,SVDAGYEQY
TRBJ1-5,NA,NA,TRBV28,ASRGLGNRPQH
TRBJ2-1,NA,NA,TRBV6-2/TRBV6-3,ASSWIESMQF
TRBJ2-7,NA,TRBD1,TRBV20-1,SATPGQGPYEQY
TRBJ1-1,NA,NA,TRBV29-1,SGARGDLGDHTEAF
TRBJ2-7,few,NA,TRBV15,ATSRVQGEGYEQY
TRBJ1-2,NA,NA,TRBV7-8,ASSRDKDYGYT
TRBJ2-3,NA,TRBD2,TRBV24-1,ATSDPLAGGPDTQY
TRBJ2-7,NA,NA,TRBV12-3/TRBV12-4,ASSSRGWDYEQY
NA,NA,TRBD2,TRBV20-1,SARDRREGRNEQY
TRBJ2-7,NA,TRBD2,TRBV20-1,SAREVLAGDHEQY
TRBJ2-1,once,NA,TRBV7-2,ASSLRVGSWDEQF
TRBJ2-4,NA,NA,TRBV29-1,SVEDLQREQY
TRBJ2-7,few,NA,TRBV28,ASSLLQAGYEQY
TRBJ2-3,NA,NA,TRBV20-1,SATLANGRTDTQY
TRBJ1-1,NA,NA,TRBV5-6,ASSKGVTEAF
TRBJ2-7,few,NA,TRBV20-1,SATTTASSYEQY
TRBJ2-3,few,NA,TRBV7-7,ASSFRPTDTQY
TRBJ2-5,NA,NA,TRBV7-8,ASSFSAETQY
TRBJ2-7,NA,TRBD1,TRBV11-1,ASSTWDSHYEQY
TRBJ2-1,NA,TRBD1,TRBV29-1,SVKGQGMYNEQF
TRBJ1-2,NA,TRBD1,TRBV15,ATSRLQGNYGYT
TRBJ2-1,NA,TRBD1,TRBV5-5,ASSLSAGTGMSNEQF
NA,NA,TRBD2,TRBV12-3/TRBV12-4,ASSTSGRLETQF
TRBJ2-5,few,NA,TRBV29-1,SVVGGGETQY
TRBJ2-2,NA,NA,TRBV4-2,ASIGPNTGELF
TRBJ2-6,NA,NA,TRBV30,AWSVDSSGANVLT
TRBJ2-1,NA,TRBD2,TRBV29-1,SGGLAVYNEQF
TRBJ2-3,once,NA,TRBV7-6,ASSSDRVTQY
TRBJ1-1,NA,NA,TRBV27,ASSHLGGGRDTEAF
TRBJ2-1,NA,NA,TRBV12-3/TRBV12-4,ASSSQDYNEQF
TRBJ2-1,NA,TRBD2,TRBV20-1,SARDRREGLNEQF
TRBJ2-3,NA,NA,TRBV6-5,ASSYAWGNTDTQY
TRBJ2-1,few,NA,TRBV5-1,ASSSDSTPNNEQF
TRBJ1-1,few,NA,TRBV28,ASSSPGRMNTEAF
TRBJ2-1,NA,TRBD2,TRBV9,ASSGRVSGTSYNEQF
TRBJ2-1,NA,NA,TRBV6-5,ASGGSSYNEQF
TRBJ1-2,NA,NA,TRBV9,ASSGLGRRSYGYT
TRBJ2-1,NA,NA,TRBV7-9,ASSLGEGAQFYEQF
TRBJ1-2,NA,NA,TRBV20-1,SAPLRVSYGYT
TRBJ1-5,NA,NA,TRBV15,ATSRGNQPQH
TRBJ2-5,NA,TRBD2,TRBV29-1,STGGGEYRQETQY
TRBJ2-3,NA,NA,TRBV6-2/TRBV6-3,ASSSTGGGTDTQY
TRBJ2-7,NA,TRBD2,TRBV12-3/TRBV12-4,ASSLGTSRY
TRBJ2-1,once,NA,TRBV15,ATSRSGNGQF
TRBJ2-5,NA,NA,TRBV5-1,ASSLANQETQY
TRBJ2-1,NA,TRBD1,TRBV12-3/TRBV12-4,ASRRTGDEQF
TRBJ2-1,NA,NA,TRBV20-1,SARDLGLRYNEQF
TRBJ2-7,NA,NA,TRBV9,ASSVTPGAAYEQY